This TCR beta chain emerged from a study of blood T cell repertoires in COVID-19. Source study methods: From reference gene primer amplification, estimates of nucleated cell counts were derived. Sequencing used immunoSEQ multiplex PCR; TCRdb keeps in-frame clones, though not all of them. The DNA was the basis for D and trimming; V, J and clone size are from that table. In the table there are about 95,000 clones, roughly 80% of which are singletons. Germline V gene lookup returns CDR1 MNHEY and CDR2 SVGAGI. The CDR3 sequence is 12 residues long. V was trimmed by 5 bases and J by 5 bases, leaving 9 bases between them.

V usage is TRBV6-5 and J usage is TRBJ1-1; D remains ambiguous. The sequenced sample consisted of peripheral blood. The sequence came from an older man with active or convalescent COVID-19. DNA of the CDR3: TGTGCCAGCAGTCCCGAGCGGACTGAAGCTTTCTTT. Translation gives CASSPERTEAFF.